The source of this T cell receptor (beta chain) is a study of immune cell composition in non-small cell lung cancer. The repertoire was sequenced with immunoSEQ multiplex PCR; TCRdb's copy has only in-frame clones and lacks some. The sample contains about 4,800 clones, roughly 83% of which appear only once. J gave up 5 bases and V 0 bases, and 16 bases lay outside the gene matches. In germline, CDR1 is SGHRS, CDR2 YFSETQ. CDR3 size: 18 residues. The sequencing input was lung tumor tissue. The V call is TRBV5-1, the J call TRBJ1-2; TRBD1 agrees at 7 bases. The clonotype was recovered from a human donor with non-small cell lung cancer. This CDR3 is CASSLVFVDTGEGYGYTF. The CDR3 DNA reads TGCGCCAGCAGCTTGGTATTCGTCGATACAGGGGAGGGGTATGGCTACACCTTC.